The 5 T cell receptor beta chains below were found in one sample sequenced in a study of early T cells in non-severe SARS-CoV-2 infection. TCRdb reprocessed the 5' RACE reads with MiXCR, giving one entry per CDR3 protein. The sample contains some 48,000 distinct CDR3 sequences, approximately 7.6% of which appear only once. Sequencing used whole blood. The receptor set was obtained from an adult who was a healthcare worker with PCR-confirmed SARS-CoV-2 infection or an uninfected control (not recorded which).

This clonotype was seen more than once but under ten times. V gene TRBV5-1 combines with J gene TRBJ2-3, with TRBD1 identical over 9 bases. Germline CDR1 is SGHRS and CDR2 is YFSETQ. The CDR3 contains 16 residues. The V and J ends lost 0 bases and 3 bases, in that order; junction bases with no gene match: 5. The CDR3 coding sequence is TGCGCCAGCAGCTTGGGGGACAGGGAGGGAACAGATACGCAGTATTTT. Protein product: CASSLGDREGTDTQYF.

This clonotype appeared many times. V usage is TRBV3-1 and J usage is TRBJ1-3, with 7 bases aligning to TRBD1. The J segment lost 0 bases and the V segment lost 0 bases, leaving 8 bases of the junction unmatched. The CDR3 is 18 amino acids. The germline V gene encodes CDR1 LGHDT and CDR2 YNNKEL (reference sequence). The CDR3 loop reads CASSQDTRGLSSGNTIYF. CDR3 DNA sequence: TGTGCCAGCAGCCAAGATACCAGGGGGTTAAGCTCTGGAAACACCATATATTTT.

This clonotype was observed at least ten times. This rearrangement joins TRBV18 to TRBJ2-3; a possible D gene is TRBD2 (6 bases). The length of the CDR3 is 16 residues. Germline CDR1 KGHSH, CDR2 LQKENI. V was clipped by 3 bases and J by 2 bases, with 15 bases between them. CDR3 sequence reads: CASSPFPGVTTDTQYF. Written as DNA, the CDR3 is TGTGCCAGCTCACCTTTCCCGGGGGTGACCACAGATACGCAGTATTTT.

This clonotype was found a few times. This sequence joins TRBV9 and TRBJ2-7; TRBD1 aligns across 7 bases. V was clipped by 4 bases and J by 3 bases; unmatched bases: 4. This CDR3 has 13 residues. In germline, CDR1 is SGDLS, CDR2 YYNGEE. The CDR3 protein is CASSPRDSYEQYF. In DNA form, the CDR3 reads TGTGCCAGCAGCCCCCGGGACAGCTACGAGCAGTACTTC. The whole variable domain, filled in from reference TRBV9 and TRBJ2-7, reads DSGVTQTPKHLITATGQRVTLRCSPRSGDLSVYWYQQSLDQGLQFLIQYYNGEERAKGNILERFSAQQFPDLHSELNLSSLELGDSALYFCASSPRDSYEQYFGPGTRLTVT.

The gene calls are TRBV7-2 and TRBJ2-2; TRBD2 aligns across 7 bases. V shed 2 bases, J shed 6 bases, and the junction held 12 bases outside the gene matches. Germline V gives CDR1 SGHTA, CDR2 FQGNSA. This CDR3 region has 17 residues. CDR3 sequence reads: CASSLWASGRSPGELFF. The CDR3 DNA reads TGTGCCAGCAGCTTATGGGCTAGCGGACGATCTCCCGGGGAGCTGTTTTTT.